The 10 T cell receptor beta chains in this list originate from one sample, sequenced in a study of T cell changes during pregnancy in multiple sclerosis. Sequenced by immunoSEQ multiplex PCR; TCRdb stores in-frame clones only, minus some. This repertoire shows 40,000 to 45,000 clones, approximately 90% found once; its top ten account for about 7%. The source was CD8+ T cells from peripheral blood mononuclear cells, collected in the third trimester of pregnancy. The receptors originated from a female donor with multiple sclerosis, enrolled in a pregnancy study.

The J gene is TRBJ1-5, the V gene TRBV30; TRBD1 matches 7 bases. The CDR3 sequence is 14 residues long. The germline gives CDR1 GTSNPN, CDR2 SVGIG (reference sequence). The ends lost 0 bases at V and 6 bases at J; junction bases unmatched: 5. The CDR3 spells CAWSVGQGGQPQHF. The CDR3 DNA follows: TGTGCCTGGAGTGTCGGGCAGGGGGGTCAGCCCCAGCATTTT. Filled out from reference TRBV30 and TRBJ1-5, the complete variable domain reads SQTIHQWPATLVQPVGSPLSLECTVEGTSNPNLYWYRQAAGRGLQLLFYSVGIGQISSEVPQNLSASRPQDRQFILSSKKLLLSDSGFYLCAWSVGQGGQPQHFGDGTRLSIL.

J is TRBJ1-1 and V is TRBV4-1, with D maybe TRBD1 (5 bases). Germline loops: CDR1 MGHRA, CDR2 YSYEKL. Trimming cost V 7 bases and J 1 base, with 13 bases left between them. The CDR3 is 14 amino acids. CDR3 residues: CASNAGPQNTEAFF. CDR3 nucleotide sequence: TGCGCCAGCAACGCGGGACCCCAGAACACTGAAGCTTTCTTT.

This clone was counted a single time. V is TRBV29-1 and J is TRBJ2-3; D is possibly TRBD2 (5 bases). The germline V gene has CDR1 SQVTM and CDR2 ANQGSEA. This CDR3 is 14 amino acids long. V was shortened by 6 bases and J by 4 bases, with 17 bases between the two germline ends. CDR3: CSVVDLSSSDTQYF. Written as DNA, the CDR3 is TGCAGCGTCGTGGACTTGAGCTCTTCAGATACGCAGTATTTT.

The rearrangement uses TRBV4-1 and TRBJ2-3; TRBD2 matches 7 bases. The germline V gene has CDR1 MGHRA and CDR2 YSYEKL. The CDR3 consists of 14 residues. V was clipped by 1 base and J by 5 bases; unmatched bases: 3. CDR3 nucleotide sequence: TGCGCCAGCAGCCAAGCGGGGGGTCAAGATACGCAGTATTTT. Protein product: CASSQAGGQDTQYF.

The rearrangement joins TRBV19 to TRBJ1-3, with 8 bases lining up with TRBD1. Germline CDR1 and CDR2: LNHDA and SQIVND (reference sequence). V lost 2 bases to trimming and J lost 2 bases; unmatched junction nucleotides: 8. The CDR3 totals 17 residues. The CDR3 bases are TGTGCCAGTAGTATACGGACAGGGTATGCTCCTGGAAACACCATATATTTT. This translates into CASSIRTGYAPGNTIYF.

The chain combines TRBV5-6 with TRBJ2-1, with TRBD2 matching over 15 bases. The length of the CDR3 is 15 residues. Germline assignment: CDR1 SGHDT and CDR2 YYEEEE. The V gene end was trimmed by 4 bases and the J gene end by 9 bases; junction bases not matched to a gene: 5. This chain's CDR3 is CASSLGLAGGGEQFF. CDR3 DNA: TGTGCCAGCAGCCTCGGACTAGCGGGGGGGGGTGAGCAGTTCTTC.

This clone occurred once. The chain joins TRBV29-1 to TRBJ2-7, with D perhaps TRBD1 (5 bases). Trimming stripped 7 bases from V and 3 bases from J, with 19 bases between. This CDR3 is 14 amino acids long. Germline V gives CDR1 SQVTM, CDR2 ANQGSEA. CDR3 in DNA: TGCAGCGCCTCACCTGAGCCTAGGGGCTACGAGCAGTACTTC. It codes for CSASPEPRGYEQYF.

Of note for this clone: A far larger clone is off by one base, so a read error is likely. CDR3 sequence reads: CASSSEAGSQPQHF. CDR3 in DNA: TGTGCCAGCAGCTCGGAAGCGGGCAGTCAGCCCCAGCATTTT. The chain carries TRBV4-2 and TRBJ1-5; D ambiguous. V was pared by 5 bases and J by 6 bases, with 14 bases between. In germline, CDR1 is LGHNA, CDR2 YNFKEQ. This CDR3 spans 14 amino acids.

The rearrangement joins TRBV5-8 to TRBJ1-6; D is perhaps TRBD1 (6 bases). The V gene's germline CDR1 is SGHTS and CDR2 YDEGEE. The CDR3 has 15 residues. V was clipped by 4 bases and J by 7 bases, with 15 bases between them. CDR3 protein: CASSGWTVLNSPLHF. The CDR3 bases are TGTGCCAGCAGCGGCTGGACAGTCTTGAATTCACCCCTCCACTTT.

CDR3 bases: TGTGCCAGCAGCTTAGTACAGGGGATCTACGAGCAGTACTTC. This sequence encodes CASSLVQGIYEQYF. The chain recombines TRBV7-9 with TRBJ2-7; TRBD1 matches 7 bases. CDR3 size: 14 residues. Trimming removed 1 base from V and 3 bases from J; junction bases left unmatched: 3. The germline V gene has CDR1 SEHNR and CDR2 FQNEAQ (reference sequence). The variable domain in full, completed from reference TRBV7-9 and TRBJ2-7, reads DTGVSQNPRHKITKRGQNVTFRCDPISEHNRLYWYRQTLGQGPEFLTYFQNEAQLEKSRLLSDRFSAERPKGSFSTLEIQRTEQGDSAMYLCASSLVQGIYEQYFGPGTRLTVT.